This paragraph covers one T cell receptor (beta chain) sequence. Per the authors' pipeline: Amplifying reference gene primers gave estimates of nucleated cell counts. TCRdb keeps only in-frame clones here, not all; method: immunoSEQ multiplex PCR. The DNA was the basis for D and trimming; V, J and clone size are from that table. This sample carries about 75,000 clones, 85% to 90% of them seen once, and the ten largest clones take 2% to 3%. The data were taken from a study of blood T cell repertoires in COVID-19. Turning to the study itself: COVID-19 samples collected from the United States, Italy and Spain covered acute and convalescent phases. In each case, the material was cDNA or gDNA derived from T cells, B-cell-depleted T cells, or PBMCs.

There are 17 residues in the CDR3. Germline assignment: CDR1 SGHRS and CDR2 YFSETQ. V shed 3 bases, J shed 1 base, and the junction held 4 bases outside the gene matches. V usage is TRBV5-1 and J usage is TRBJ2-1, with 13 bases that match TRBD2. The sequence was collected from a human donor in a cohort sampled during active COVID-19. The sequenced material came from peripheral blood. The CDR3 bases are TGCGCCAGCAGCTCCGGGACTAGCGGGACGTCCTACAATGAGCAGTTCTTC. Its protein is CASSSGTSGTSYNEQFF. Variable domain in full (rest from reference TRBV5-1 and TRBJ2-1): KAGVTQTPRYLIKTRGQQVTLSCSPISGHRSVSWYQQTPGQGLQFLFEYFSETQRNKGNFPGRFSGRQFSNSRSEMNVSTLELGDSALYLCASSSGTSGTSYNEQFFGPGTRLTVL.